This T cell receptor (beta chain) is from a study of blood T cell repertoires in COVID-19. Study-level background: The study drew acute and convalescent COVID-19 samples from the United States, Italy and Spain. PBMCs, B-cell-depleted T cells, or T cells provided the cDNA or gDNA that made up the material.

Original processing notes: For nucleated cells, counts were estimated from reference gene primer amplification. The protocol was immunoSEQ multiplex PCR, while the TCRdb copy is restricted to in-frame clones and leaves out a portion. V and J calls plus clone size are reproduced from that table; the DNA served to infer D and trimming. The table shows around 80,000 clones, with approximately 80% occurring only once. This CDR3 is 15 amino acids long. The germline V and J ends were trimmed by 7 bases and 9 bases, with 22 bases remaining between them. Per germline, CDR1 MNHEY and CDR2 SMNVEV (reference sequence).

The sample comprised peripheral blood. This receptor was taken from a human donor in a cohort sampled during active COVID-19. This sequence joins TRBV27 and TRBJ2-1; possible D gene TRBD2, 5 bases. CDR3 in amino acids: CASIPRAGLWSEQFF. The CDR3 DNA sequence: TGTGCCAGCATCCCTCGGGCGGGTCTCTGGAGTGAGCAGTTCTTC.